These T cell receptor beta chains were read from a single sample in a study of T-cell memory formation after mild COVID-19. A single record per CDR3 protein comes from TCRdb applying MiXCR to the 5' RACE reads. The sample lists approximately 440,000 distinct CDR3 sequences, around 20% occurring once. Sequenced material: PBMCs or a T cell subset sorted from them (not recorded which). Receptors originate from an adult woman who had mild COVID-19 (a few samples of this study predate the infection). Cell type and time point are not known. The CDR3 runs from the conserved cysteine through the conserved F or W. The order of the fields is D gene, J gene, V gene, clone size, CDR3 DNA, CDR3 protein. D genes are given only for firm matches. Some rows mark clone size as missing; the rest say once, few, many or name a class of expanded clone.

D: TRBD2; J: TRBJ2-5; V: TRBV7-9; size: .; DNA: TGTGCCAGCAGCTTAATCGGGACTAGTGGCGAGACCCAGTACTTC; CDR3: CASSLIGTSGETQYF
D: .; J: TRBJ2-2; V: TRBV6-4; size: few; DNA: TGTGCCAGCAGTGTGGCACCAGGGACCGGGGAGCTGTTTTTT; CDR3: CASSVAPGTGELFF
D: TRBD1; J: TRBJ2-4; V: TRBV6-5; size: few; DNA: TGTGCCAGCAGTTACTCGTTTGGGGACAGTCTAGCCAAAAACATTCAGTACTTC; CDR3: CASSYSFGDSLAKNIQYF
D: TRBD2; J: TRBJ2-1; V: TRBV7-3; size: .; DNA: TGTGCCAGCAGCTCGTTGACTAGCGGGGGTTACAATGAGCAGTTCTTC; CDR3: CASSSLTSGGYNEQFF
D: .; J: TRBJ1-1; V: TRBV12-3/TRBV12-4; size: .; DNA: TGTGCCAGCAGTTTCCTTGAGGCGAGCGACACTGAAGCTTTCTTT; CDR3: CASSFLEASDTEAFF
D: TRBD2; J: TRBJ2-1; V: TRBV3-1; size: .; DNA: TGTGCCAGCAGCCGGGGACTAGCGGGAGATGAGCAGTTCTTC; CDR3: CASSRGLAGDEQFF
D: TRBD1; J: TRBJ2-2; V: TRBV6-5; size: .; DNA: TGTGCCAGCAGTAGGGACAGATCGAACACCGGGGAGCTGTTTTTT; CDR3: CASSRDRSNTGELFF
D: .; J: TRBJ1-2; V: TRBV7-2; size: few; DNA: TGTGCCAGCAGCTTAGACAGGATCAACTATGGCTACACCTTC; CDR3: CASSLDRINYGYTF
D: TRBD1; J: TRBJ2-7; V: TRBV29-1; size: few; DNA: TGCAGCGTTTTGGGGACAGGGCGGTACGAGCAGTACTTC; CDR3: CSVLGTGRYEQYF
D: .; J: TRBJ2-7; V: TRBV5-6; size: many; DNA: TGTGCCAGCAGCTCGGGCCGGTTACTAACCAACGAGCAGTACTTC; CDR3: CASSSGRLLTNEQYF
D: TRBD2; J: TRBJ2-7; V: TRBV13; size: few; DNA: TGTGCCAGCAGCTCCAGCGGGAACTCCTACGAGCAGTACTTC; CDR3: CASSSSGNSYEQYF
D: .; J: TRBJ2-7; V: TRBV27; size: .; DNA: TGTGCCAGCAGTCGCCGGGCGGGACTGCCATACGAGCAGTACTTC; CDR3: CASSRRAGLPYEQYF
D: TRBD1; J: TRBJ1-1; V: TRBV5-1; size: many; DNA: TGCGCCAGCAGCTTGGGGACAGGGGGCCCGAACACTGAAGCTTTCTTT; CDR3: CASSLGTGGPNTEAFF
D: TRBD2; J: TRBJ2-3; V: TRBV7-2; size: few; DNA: TGTGCCAGCAGCAACGGACTAGCTCAGAGGGGGGATACGCAGTATTTT; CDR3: CASSNGLAQRGDTQYF
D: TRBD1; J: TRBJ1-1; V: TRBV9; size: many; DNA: TGTGCCAGCAGCGCCTGGGACAGGGTGAACACTGAAGCTTTCTTT; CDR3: CASSAWDRVNTEAFF
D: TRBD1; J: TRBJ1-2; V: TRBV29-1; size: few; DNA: TGCAGCGTTTTCCCCGACAGGGACTTGACTAACTATGGCTACACCTTC; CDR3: CSVFPDRDLTNYGYTF
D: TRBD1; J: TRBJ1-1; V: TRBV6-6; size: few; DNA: TGTGCCAGCACCCCAGAGCCGGACAGGTCGGCGACTGAAGCTTTCTTT; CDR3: CASTPEPDRSATEAFF
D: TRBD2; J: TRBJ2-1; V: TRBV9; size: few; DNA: TGTGCCAGCAGCGTAGTTGAAGCGGGATCATACAATGAGCAGTTCTTC; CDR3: CASSVVEAGSYNEQFF
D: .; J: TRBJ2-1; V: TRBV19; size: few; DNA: TGTGCCAGTAGTGGGATGGTCGACAATGAGCAGTTCTTC; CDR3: CASSGMVDNEQFF
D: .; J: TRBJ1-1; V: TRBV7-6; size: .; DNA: TGTGCCAGCAGCTTAGGAACAGGGTGGAACACTGAAGCTTTCTTT; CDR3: CASSLGTGWNTEAFF
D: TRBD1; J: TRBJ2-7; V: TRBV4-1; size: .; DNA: TGCGCCAGCAGCCAAGTGACAGGGGGCGAACACGAGCAGTACTTC; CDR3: CASSQVTGGEHEQYF
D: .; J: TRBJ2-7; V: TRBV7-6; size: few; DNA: TGTGCCAGCAGCACCAACCGGGACGAAGCCTACGAGCAGTACTTC; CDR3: CASSTNRDEAYEQYF
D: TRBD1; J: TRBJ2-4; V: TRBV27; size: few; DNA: TGTGCCAGCAGTGGACAGGGTCTAAACATTCAGTACTTC; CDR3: CASSGQGLNIQYF
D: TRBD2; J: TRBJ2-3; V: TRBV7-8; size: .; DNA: TGTGCCAGCAGCTTAGTGGTGGGAGGGGTGGAAAGGGCAGATACGCAGTATTTT; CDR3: CASSLVVGGVERADTQYF
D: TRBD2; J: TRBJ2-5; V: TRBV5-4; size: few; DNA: TGTGCCAGCAGCGTAGAGCGGGGGGCCCAAGAGACCCAGTACTTC; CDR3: CASSVERGAQETQYF
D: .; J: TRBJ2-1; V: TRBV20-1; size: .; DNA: TGCAGTGCTGTAACACCGGGACAGCAGTTCTTC; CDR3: CSAVTPGQQFF
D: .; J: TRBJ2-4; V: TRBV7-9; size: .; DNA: TGTGCCAGCAGCCCCATAGGACTGTTCGGGGCCAAAAACATTCAGTACTTC; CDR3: CASSPIGLFGAKNIQYF
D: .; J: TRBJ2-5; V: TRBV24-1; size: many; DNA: TGTGCCACCAGTGGAGTAGGCCCAGGGACCCAGTACTTC; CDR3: CATSGVGPGTQYF
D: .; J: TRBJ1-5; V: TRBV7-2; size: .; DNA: TGTGCCAGCAGCTCGGACAGCGGGTATCAGCCCCAGCATTTT; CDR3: CASSSDSGYQPQHF
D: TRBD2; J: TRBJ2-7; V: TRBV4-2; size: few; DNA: TGTGCCAGCAGCCAGACTAGCGGCACCTCCTACGAGCAGTACTTC; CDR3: CASSQTSGTSYEQYF
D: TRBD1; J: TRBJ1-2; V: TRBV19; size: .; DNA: TGTGCCACCGGACCGGGGACAGGGGAGTATGGCTACACCTTC; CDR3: CATGPGTGEYGYTF
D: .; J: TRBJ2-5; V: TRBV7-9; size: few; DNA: TGTGCCAGCAGCTTAGCAGGGGTGAACATGGAGACCCAGTACTTC; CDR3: CASSLAGVNMETQYF
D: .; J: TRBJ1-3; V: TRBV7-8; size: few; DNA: TGTGCCAGCAGCCGGGGAGGGACTGGAAACACCATATATTTT; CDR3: CASSRGGTGNTIYF
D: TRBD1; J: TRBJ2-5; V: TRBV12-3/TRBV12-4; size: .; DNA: TGTGCCAGCAGGACAGGGCTTCTGAGAGAGACCCAGTACTTC; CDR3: CASRTGLLRETQYF
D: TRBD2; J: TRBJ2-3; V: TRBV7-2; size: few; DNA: TGTGCCAGCAGGTCACAACTAGCGGCCACAGATACGCAGTATTTT; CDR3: CASRSQLAATDTQYF
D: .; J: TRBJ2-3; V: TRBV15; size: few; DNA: TGTGCCACCAGCAGAGATCCGGCAGATACGCAGTATTTT; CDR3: CATSRDPADTQYF
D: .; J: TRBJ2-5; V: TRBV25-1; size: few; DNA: TGTGCCAGCAGTGAATATGTACCCTCGCAAGAGACCCAGTACTTC; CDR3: CASSEYVPSQETQYF
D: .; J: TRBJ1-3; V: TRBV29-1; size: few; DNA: TGCAGCGTTGAGGGGGCTGGAAACACCATATATTTT; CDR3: CSVEGAGNTIYF
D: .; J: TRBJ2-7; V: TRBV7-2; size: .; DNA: TGTGCCAGCAGCTCAGGGCTAGAGTACGAGCAGTACTTC; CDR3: CASSSGLEYEQYF
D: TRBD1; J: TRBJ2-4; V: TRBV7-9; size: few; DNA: TGTGCCAGCAGCCCCCGGGACAGTACCAAAAACATTCAGTACTTC; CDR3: CASSPRDSTKNIQYF
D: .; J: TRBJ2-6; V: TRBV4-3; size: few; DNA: TGCGCCAGCAGCCAAGAGGGGGCTACTGGGGCCAACGTCCTGACTTTC; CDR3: CASSQEGATGANVLTF
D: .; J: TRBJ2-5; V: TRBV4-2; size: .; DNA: TGTGCCAGCAGCCAAGATAAAGGGCGAAAGACCCAGTACTTC; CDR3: CASSQDKGRKTQYF
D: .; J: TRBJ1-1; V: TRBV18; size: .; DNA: TGTGCCAGCTCCCTTTCCCGGGACAACCTTGAAGCTTTCTTT; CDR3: CASSLSRDNLEAFF
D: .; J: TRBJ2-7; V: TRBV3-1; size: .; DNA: TGTGCCAGCAGCCGAGAGAGTGGGGGGAAGCAGTACTTC; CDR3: CASSRESGGKQYF
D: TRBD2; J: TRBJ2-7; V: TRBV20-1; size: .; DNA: TGCAGTGCTAGAAAGACTAGCGTCTCCTACGAGCAGTACTTC; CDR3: CSARKTSVSYEQYF
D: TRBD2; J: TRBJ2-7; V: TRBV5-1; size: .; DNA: TGCGCCAGCAGCCCAACAGCGGGACTAGTAAACGAGCAGTACTTC; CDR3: CASSPTAGLVNEQYF
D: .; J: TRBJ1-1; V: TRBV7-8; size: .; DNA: TGTGCCAGCAGCTCCCTCGGGGGACCTGAAGCTTTCTTT; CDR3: CASSSLGGPEAFF
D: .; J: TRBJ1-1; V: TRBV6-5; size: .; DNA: TGTGCCAGCAGTTATGGGACGGGGGCGGTCACTGAAGCTTTCTTT; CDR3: CASSYGTGAVTEAFF
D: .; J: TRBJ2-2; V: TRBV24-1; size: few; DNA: TGTGCCGCCCAGCGGGCCATGAACACCGGGGAGCTGTTTTTT; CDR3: CAAQRAMNTGELFF
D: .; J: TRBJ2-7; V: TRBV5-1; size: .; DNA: TGCGCCAGCAGGGAGGGGCGCGGGGAGCAGTACTTC; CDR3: CASREGRGEQYF
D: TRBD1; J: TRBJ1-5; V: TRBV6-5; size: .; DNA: TGTGCCAGCAGCACGACAGGGAGTAGCAATCAGCCCCAGCATTTT; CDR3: CASSTTGSSNQPQHF
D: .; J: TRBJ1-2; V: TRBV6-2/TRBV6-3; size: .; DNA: TGTGCCAGCAGGGAAGGGAGACGTGGCTACACCTTC; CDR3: CASREGRRGYTF
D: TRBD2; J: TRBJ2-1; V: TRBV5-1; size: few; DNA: TGCGCCAGCAGCTTGGCGGCGGTAGCGGGAGGCGGTGAGCAGTTCTTC; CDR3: CASSLAAVAGGGEQFF